This T cell receptor beta chain is from a study of vaccination and CD4 T cells after COVID-19 (dated 2022 in TCRdb). General notes on the study: Six males and four females were included in the convalescent cohort, with two Hispanic individuals, seven Caucasians, two Asians and one multiracial person represented. The cultures were stimulated with overlapping spike peptide pools from SARS-CoV-2 and from the common cold coronaviruses HCoV-NL63, HCoV-OC43 and HCoV-229E. Post-COVID blood samples from convalescent patients were collected a median of about 100 days after diagnosis, with a range of 35 to 161 days. In control cultures, a CEFX viral epitope pool was used as positive control, an HIV-1 Nef peptide pool was used as negative control, or no peptide was added. In an earlier paper using these donors, memory CD4+ T cell crossreactivity between SARS-CoV-2 and common cold coronavirus spike proteins was assessed at the TCR clonotype level. In around nine COVID-19 convalescent patients and several infection-naive healthy vaccine recipients, the spike-specific CD4+ TCR repertoire before mRNA vaccination was compared with the repertoire after mRNA vaccination. Post-vaccine blood samples were obtained a median of roughly 75 days after the second vaccine dose, with a range of roughly 14 to 241 days. Participants received two doses of either the Pfizer-BioNTech BNT162b2 vaccine (n=8) or the Moderna mRNA-1273 vaccine (n=2). What the work shows at the level of the full study, not this receptor alone: In convalescent patients, a median approximately 90% of post-vaccine SARS-CoV-2-reactive clones were detected only after vaccination, suggesting vaccine-specific priming. Only a relatively small number of convalescent patients were included in the study, and early timepoints following natural infection were not analyzed. In convalescent patients, nearly all vaccine-specific clones (304 of 307) were found to be mono-reactive for SARS-CoV-2 spike rather than cross-reactive with common cold coronaviruses. The median number of SARS-CoV-2-reactive clonotypes rose from under 25 after infection to around 40 after vaccination, but the change was not significant.

Explained via the paper, the treatment or condition label denotes: roughly 10-day PBMC culture with coronavirus spike peptide pools or control peptides (ViraFEST assay). CD4+ T cells from unexposed donors were collected before the COVID-19 pandemic (2011-2018). The study used the ViraFEST assay, which expanded antigen-specific T cells with peptide pools and then identified expanded clonotypes by TCR sequencing. Each well held fewer than 2.5 million PBMCs cultured with roughly 10 ug/ml peptide pools in IMDM containing around 5% human AB serum and roughly 10 IU/ml IL-2. On days 3 and 7, half of the culture medium was replaced with fresh IL-2-containing medium. After 10 to 11 days of culture, CD4+ T cells were isolated by negative selection using the EasySep CD4+ T cell isolation kit. As far as cell numbers permitted, CD4+ T cells from unexposed donors were tested for reactivity against SARS-CoV-2 S and N as well as four spike pools from common cold coronaviruses. Ficoll-Paque Plus gradient centrifugation was used to isolate PBMCs from whole blood, and the isolated PBMCs were then either used fresh or cryopreserved at -140C. Each culture condition was generally run in triplicate wells. Leukapheresis product for the unexposed donors was bought commercially.

As concerns this clonotype: No cognate antigen has been identified for it. No qualities accompany the bases; no much larger clone lies one base away.

Library generation was performed with PCR. At the Johns Hopkins FTIC core, DNA from the cultured CD4+ T cells underwent TCR sequencing with the Oncomine TCR Beta short-read assay. Genomic DNA was extracted from the cultured CD4+ T cells with the QIAamp micro DNA kit. Oncomine TCR Beta libraries from cultured CD4+ T cells were pooled with unique dual indexes and sequenced on an Illumina iSeq 100. In the original analysis: Non-productive sequences were removed, and CDR3s not starting with C, not ending with F or W, or shorter than 7 amino acids were discarded. Antigen-specific clonotypes were identified using the MANAFEST web application through comparison of peptide-stimulated wells with reference and other culture wells. Positive clones required FDR below 0.05, an odds ratio above 5, and productive frequency above 0.1% in at least two of three replicate wells. A clonotype was classed as cross-reactive if the clonotype showed significant expansion both in SARS-CoV-2 spike wells and in at least one common cold coronavirus spike condition. CDR3 homology was assessed with Levenshtein distances (stringdist) and unrooted phylogenetic trees (ape) in R version 3.6.1. Through fastp at Q25 and MiXCR, TCRdb rebuilt clones from the public reads, retaining in-frame beta chains. One record per CDR3 amino acid sequence lists the most common genes and DNA. TCRdb's processing, not the authors', yielded these V and J calls. This sample is represented by 6,000 to 8,500 distinct CDR3 sequences; around a third of them were singletons. The ten most abundant clones make up roughly a tenth of the sample.

The sequence was obtained from a human donor in good health. Material: CD4+ T cells from blood, cultured in vitro.

At the DNA level, the sequence is TGCAGTGCTAGCCCAGGGAACGTCTACAATGAGCAGTTCTTC. It translates as CSASPGNVYNEQFF. Recombination joined TRBV20-1 with TRBJ2-1; the D gene is perhaps TRBD1, from 5 matching bases. CDR1 DFQATT and CDR2 SNEGSKA are derived from the germline V gene (reference sequence). V lost 3 bases and J lost 3 bases; the stretch between them is 12 bases long. Inclusive of the bounding cysteine and phenylalanine, the CDR3 is 14 residues long. The kept DNA is CDR3 alone, 42 bases in frame from the first base.